This T cell receptor (beta chain) is drawn from a study of shared clonotypes between healthy human individuals. Trimming removed 2 bases from V and 7 bases from J, with 9 bases in between. Looked up from germline, CDR1 is SGHVS and CDR2 is FQNEAQ. The CDR3 spans 12 residues. Of note for this clone: This same CDR3 is encoded by further DNA sequences in the sample.

An assay was performed, and its level was deep. Profiled with immunoSEQ multiplex PCR; TCRdb holds only in-frame clones, not every one. The data hold about 2 million clones, with roughly 94% observed a single time. The source material was naive CD4+ T cells sorted from blood. As for subset: CD45RA+ positively selected. The TCR originated in a man between 18 and 35 years old in good health. The chain recombines TRBV7-8 with TRBJ2-7, with D possibly being TRBD2 (7 bases). The DNA of the CDR3 is TGTGCCAGCAGCTTAAGGGGGGGAGAGCAGTACTTC. Its translation is CASSLRGGEQYF.